The 4 T cell receptor beta chains listed next were all sequenced from one sample in a study of CD8 T cells in ankylosing spondylitis. A single record per CDR3 protein comes from TCRdb applying MiXCR to the 5' RACE reads. The sample yields around 120,000 distinct CDR3 sequences, roughly an eighth seen once. Material: blood, either unsorted or a sorted T cell fraction (not recorded which). These receptors were obtained from a female donor with ankylosing spondylitis or in good health (not recorded which).

This chain's CDR3 is CASSLAPSGPTDTQYF. In DNA form, the CDR3 reads TGTGCCAGCAGCTTAGCGCCTAGTGGCCCCACAGATACGCAGTATTTT. The chain couples TRBV7-2 to TRBJ2-3; D not resolved. Germline assignment: CDR1 SGHTA and CDR2 FQGNSA. The CDR3 runs 16 residues. Trimming stripped 0 bases from V and 2 bases from J, with 12 bases between.

The chain links TRBV10-3 to TRBJ2-3, with TRBD2 matching 11 bases. The CDR3 runs to 15 residues. V lost 6 bases and J lost 5; bases outside the gene matches: 7. Germline-derived CDR1 and CDR2 are ENHRY and SYGVKD. CDR3 loop: CAIRLRLAGQDTQYF. CDR3 DNA: TGTGCCATCAGGTTGAGACTAGCGGGACAAGATACGCAGTATTTT.

J is TRBJ1-4 and V is TRBV7-8; the match to TRBD1 covers 9 bases. CDR3 size: 15 residues. Germline assignment: CDR1 SGHVS and CDR2 FQNEAQ. V shed 4 bases, J shed 7 bases, and the junction held 7 bases outside the gene matches. As DNA, the CDR3 is TGTGCCAGCAGCTCCGGGACAGGGAGGGGTGAAAAACTGTTTTTT. Its translation is CASSSGTGRGEKLFF.

This clonotype has just a few counts. The CDR3, as DNA: TGTGCCAGCTCCGACGCCTACGAGCAGTACTTC. Its translation is CASSDAYEQYF. V usage is TRBV18 and J usage is TRBJ2-7; D is uncertain. The germline V gene encodes CDR1 KGHSH and CDR2 LQKENI. V was cut by 6 bases and J by 2 bases, with 5 bases left in between. The CDR3 is 11 amino acids.